Detailed here is one TCR beta chain. Its antigen is undetermined. TCRdb's table, derived via immunoSEQ multiplex PCR, lists solely in-frame clones and lacks some. Among under 170,000 clones listed, around nine tenths were seen once. The entry originates in a study of T cell responses to AZD1222 COVID-19 vaccine. The CDR3 has 16 residues. The V gene end was trimmed by 6 bases and the J gene end by 3 bases; junction bases not matched to a gene: 6. Germline values: CDR1 KGHSH, CDR2 LQKENI. General study results and limits: CD4 TCRs associated with vaccination spanned spike, dominating at 160-218 and 743-854. A rise in Spike-specific TCR breadth and depth followed two AZD1222 doses. AZD1222 recipients seropositive at baseline numbered only 5 to 7.

V is TRBV18 and J is TRBJ1-6; 9 bases match TRBD1. This clonotype was sampled from an adult who received the AZD1222 COVID-19 vaccine. The sequencing here drew on peripheral blood, taken 28 days after the second AZD1222 dose. This CDR3 is CASSRKDRGYNSPLHF. The CDR3 DNA sequence: TGTGCCAGCTCCCGAAAGGACAGGGGCTATAATTCACCCCTCCACTTT.